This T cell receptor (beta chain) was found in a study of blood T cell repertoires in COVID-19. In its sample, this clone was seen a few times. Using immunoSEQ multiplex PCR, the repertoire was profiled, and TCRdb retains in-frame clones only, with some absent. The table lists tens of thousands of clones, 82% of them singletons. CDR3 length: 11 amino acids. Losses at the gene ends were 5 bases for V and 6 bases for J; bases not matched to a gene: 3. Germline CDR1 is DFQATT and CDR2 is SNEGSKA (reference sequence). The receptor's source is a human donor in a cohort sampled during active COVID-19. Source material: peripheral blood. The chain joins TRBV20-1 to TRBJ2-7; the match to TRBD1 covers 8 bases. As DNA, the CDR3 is TGCAGTGCTTTCAGGGGGCGCGAGCAGTACTTC. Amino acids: CSAFRGREQYF.